The text below deals with one TCR beta chain. What it recognizes is unknown. The diagnoses drew upon clinical symptoms, serum thyroxine and TRAb, thyroid ultrasound and orbital computed tomography. RNA transcripts yielded amplified TCR beta CDR3 regions. First-round RT-PCR targeting the TCR CDR3 was performed with the HTBI primer set. TCRdb re-called the multiplex PCR reads with MiXCR, one entry per CDR3 protein. This sample yields about 400,000 distinct CDR3 sequences, of which 11% to 15% are seen a single time; around 30% belongs to the top ten. CDR3 length equals 14 residues. Germline-derived CDR1 and CDR2 are LNHDA and SQIVND (reference sequence). The V end was cut by 1 base, the J end by 6 bases, with 11 bases between. This sample is drawn from a study of T cells in Graves' hyperthyroidism and ophthalmopathy. Regarding the study as a whole: Blood also held most thyroid clonotypes expanded beyond 0.001.

The TCR comes from a man in his fifties with Graves' ophthalmopathy. The specimen was blood. This sequence joins TRBV19 and TRBJ2-3; the D gene is possibly TRBD2 (6 bases). CDR3: CASSIAGDPDTQYF. For the CDR3, the DNA is TGTGCCAGTAGTATAGCGGGAGATCCGGATACGCAGTATTTT.